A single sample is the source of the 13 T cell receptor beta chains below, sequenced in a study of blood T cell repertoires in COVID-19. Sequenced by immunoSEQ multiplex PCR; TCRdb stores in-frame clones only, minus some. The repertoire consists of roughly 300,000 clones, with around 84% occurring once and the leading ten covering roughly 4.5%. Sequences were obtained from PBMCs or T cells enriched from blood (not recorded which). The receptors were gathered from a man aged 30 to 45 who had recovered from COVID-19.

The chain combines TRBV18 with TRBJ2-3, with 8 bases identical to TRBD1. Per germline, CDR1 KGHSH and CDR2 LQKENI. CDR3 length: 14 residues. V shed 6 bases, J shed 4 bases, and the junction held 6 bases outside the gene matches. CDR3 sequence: CASSSGGGPDTQYF. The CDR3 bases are TGTGCCAGCTCGTCAGGGGGCGGACCAGATACGCAGTATTTT.

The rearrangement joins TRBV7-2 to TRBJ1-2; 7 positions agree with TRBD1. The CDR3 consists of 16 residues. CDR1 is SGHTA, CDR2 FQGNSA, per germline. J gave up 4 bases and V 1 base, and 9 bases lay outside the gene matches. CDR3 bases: TGTGCCAGCAGCTTAGACAGGTCAGGGGGTAGCTATGGCTACACCTTC. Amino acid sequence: CASSLDRSGGSYGYTF.

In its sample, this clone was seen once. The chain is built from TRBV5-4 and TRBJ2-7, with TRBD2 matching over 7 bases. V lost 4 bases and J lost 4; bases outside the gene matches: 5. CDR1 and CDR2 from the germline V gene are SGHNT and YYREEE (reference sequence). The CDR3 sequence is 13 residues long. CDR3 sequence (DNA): TGTGCCAGCAGCCCGGGCGGGGGTTACGAGCAGTACTTC. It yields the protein CASSPGGGYEQYF. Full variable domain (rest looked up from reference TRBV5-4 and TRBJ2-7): ETGVTQSPTHLIKTRGQQVTLRCSSQSGHNTVSWYQQALGQGPQFIFQYYREEENGRGNFPPRFSGLQFPNYSSELNVNALELDDSALYLCASSPGGGYEQYFGPGTRLTVT.

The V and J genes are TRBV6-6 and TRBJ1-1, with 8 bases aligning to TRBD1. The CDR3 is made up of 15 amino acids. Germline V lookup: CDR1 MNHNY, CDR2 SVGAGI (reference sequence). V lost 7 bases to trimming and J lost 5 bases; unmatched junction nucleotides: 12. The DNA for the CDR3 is TGTGCCAGCACTCCTAAGGGACAGGCGGGAACTGAAGCTTTCTTT. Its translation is CASTPKGQAGTEAFF.

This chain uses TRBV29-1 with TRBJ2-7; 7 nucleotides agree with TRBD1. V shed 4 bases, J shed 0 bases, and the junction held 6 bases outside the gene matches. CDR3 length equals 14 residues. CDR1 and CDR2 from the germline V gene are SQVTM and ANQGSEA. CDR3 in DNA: TGCAGCGTTGGGGGACAGTCTACCTCCTACGAGCAGTACTTC. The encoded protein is CSVGGQSTSYEQYF.

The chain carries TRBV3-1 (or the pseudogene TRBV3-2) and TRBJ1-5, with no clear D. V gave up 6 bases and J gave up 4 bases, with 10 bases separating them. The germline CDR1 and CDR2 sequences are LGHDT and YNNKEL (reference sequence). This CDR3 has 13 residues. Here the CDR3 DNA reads TGTGCCAGCAGTAAGGGAGCAAATCAGCCCCAGCATTTT. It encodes CASSKGANQPQHF.

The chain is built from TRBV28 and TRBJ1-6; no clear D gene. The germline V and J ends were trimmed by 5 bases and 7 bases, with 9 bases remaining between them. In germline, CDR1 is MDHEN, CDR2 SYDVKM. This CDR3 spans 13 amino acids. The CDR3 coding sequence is TGTGCCAGCAGTGTCAGTATGAATTCACCCCTCCACTTT. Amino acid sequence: CASSVSMNSPLHF.

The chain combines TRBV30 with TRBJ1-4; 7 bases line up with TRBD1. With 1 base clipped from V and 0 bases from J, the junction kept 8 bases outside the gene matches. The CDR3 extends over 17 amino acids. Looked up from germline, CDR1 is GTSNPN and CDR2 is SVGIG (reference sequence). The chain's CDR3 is CAWSEFGTDATNEKLFF. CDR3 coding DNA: TGTGCCTGGAGTGAGTTTGGGACAGACGCAACTAATGAAAAACTGTTTTTT.

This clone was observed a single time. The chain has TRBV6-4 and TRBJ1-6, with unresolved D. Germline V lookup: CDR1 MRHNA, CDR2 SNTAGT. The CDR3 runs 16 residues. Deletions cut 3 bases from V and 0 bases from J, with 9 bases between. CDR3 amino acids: CASSEFSSSYNSPLHF. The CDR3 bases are TGTGCCAGCAGTGAATTTTCCAGCTCCTATAATTCACCCCTCCACTTT.

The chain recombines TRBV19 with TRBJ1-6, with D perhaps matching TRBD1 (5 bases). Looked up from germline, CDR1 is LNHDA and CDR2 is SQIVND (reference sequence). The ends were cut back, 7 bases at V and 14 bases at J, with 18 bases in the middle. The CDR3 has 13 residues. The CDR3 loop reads CASTTLGGGSLHF. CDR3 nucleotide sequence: TGTGCCAGTACCACCCTGGGCGGGGGGTCCCTCCACTTT.

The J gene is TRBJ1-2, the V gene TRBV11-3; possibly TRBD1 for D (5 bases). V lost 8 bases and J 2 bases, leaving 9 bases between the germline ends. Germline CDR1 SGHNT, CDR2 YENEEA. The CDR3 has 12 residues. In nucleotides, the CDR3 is TGTGCCAGCCAAAGGGGAAACTATGGCTACACCTTC. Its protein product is CASQRGNYGYTF.

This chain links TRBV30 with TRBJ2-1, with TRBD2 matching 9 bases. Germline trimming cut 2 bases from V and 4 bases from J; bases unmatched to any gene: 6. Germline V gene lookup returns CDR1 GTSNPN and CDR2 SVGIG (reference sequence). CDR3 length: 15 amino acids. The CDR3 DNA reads TGTGCCTGGAGTAGGGAAGCGGGAGGATACAATGAGCAGTTCTTC. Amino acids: CAWSREAGGYNEQFF.

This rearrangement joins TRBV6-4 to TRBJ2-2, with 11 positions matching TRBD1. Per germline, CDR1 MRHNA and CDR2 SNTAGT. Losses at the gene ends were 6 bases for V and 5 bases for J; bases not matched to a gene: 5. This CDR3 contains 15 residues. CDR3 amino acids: CASSAGTGGTGELFF. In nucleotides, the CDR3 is TGTGCCAGCAGCGCCGGGACAGGGGGGACCGGGGAGCTGTTTTTT.